The clone carrying this T cell receptor (beta chain) occurred a few times. Profiled with immunoSEQ multiplex PCR; TCRdb holds only in-frame clones, not every one. This table has 100,000 to 150,000 clones, 80% to 95% appearing once. This sample was taken from a study of control samples from healthy donors and cancer patients. V gave up 2 bases and J gave up 9 bases, with 11 bases separating them. This CDR3 is built from 14 residues. Germline CDR1 MGHDK, CDR2 SYGVNS. This rearrangement joins TRBV25-1 to TRBJ1-6; no reliable D call. The sequence derives from a man between 18 and 35 years old in good health. The sequenced sample was blood. The CDR3: CASSEGGRGSPLHF. The DNA of the CDR3 is TGTGCCAGCAGTGAAGGTGGGCGGGGTTCACCCCTCCACTTT.